Each of the 25 T cell receptor beta chains below was sequenced from the same sample in a study of CD4 T cells in relation to SARS-CoV-2 and coronaviruses. TCRdb keeps only in-frame clones here, not all; method: immunoSEQ multiplex PCR. The data show about 26,000 clones, with about 81% seen just once and roughly 13% held by the top ten. Unexposed donor CD4+ T cells date from 2011-2018, before the COVID-19 pandemic. CD4+ T cells were isolated from the cells after 10 days of culture. The antigens of these receptors remain unknown. The sample comprised CD4+ T cells from PBMCs, cultured in vitro. Receptors were obtained from a human donor in good health.

This chain uses TRBV4-3 with TRBJ1-6, with D perhaps matching TRBD1 (6 bases). The CDR3 is made up of 14 amino acids. Germline V gene data show CDR1 as LGHNA and CDR2 as YSLEER. V shed 5 bases and J shed 8 bases, with 13 bases lying between them. The CDR3 spells CASSRGAGDSPLHF. CDR3 in DNA: TGCGCCAGCAGCAGGGGGGCGGGGGATTCACCCCTCCACTTT.

This chain joins TRBV7-2 and TRBJ1-5; no definite D call. This CDR3 spans 15 amino acids. Trimming took 5 bases from V and 1 from J, leaving 12 bases between them. Per the germline V gene, CDR1 is SGHTA and CDR2 is FQGNSA. CDR3 sequence reads: CASSPQSSSNQPQHF. The CDR3 DNA reads as TGTGCCAGCAGCCCCCAATCGTCGAGCAATCAGCCCCAGCATTTT.

DNA for the CDR3: TGTGCCAGCAGCCCGGGACAGAACTATGGCTACACCTTC. Translating it yields CASSPGQNYGYTF. The V call is TRBV5-6, the J call TRBJ1-2, with 7 bases aligning to TRBD1. With V trimmed by 4 bases and J by 2 bases, 2 bases remained unmatched. The CDR3 sequence is 13 residues long. Looked up from germline, CDR1 is SGHDT and CDR2 is YYEEEE.

Worth noting for this clone: A junction boundary mismatches the germline segment, possibly from a read error. The chain joins TRBV20-1 to TRBJ1-3; D ambiguous. The CDR3 is made up of 11 amino acids. Germline assignment: CDR1 DFQATT and CDR2 SNEGSKA (reference sequence). The CDR3 DNA is TGCAGTGCCAGAGCTGGAAACACCATATATTTT. It is translated as CSARAGNTIYF.

The gene calls are TRBV6-5 and TRBJ2-1, with TRBD2 identical over 10 bases. The germline gives CDR1 MNHEY, CDR2 SVGAGI. The CDR3 sequence is 15 residues long. Germline trimming cut 8 bases from V and 0 bases from J; bases unmatched to any gene: 4. CDR3 in amino acids: CASLSGGASYNEQFF. The DNA of the CDR3 is TGTGCCAGCCTAAGCGGGGGGGCCTCCTACAATGAGCAGTTCTTC.

This chain uses TRBV12-3 or TRBV12-4 with TRBJ1-2; D call uncertain. The CDR3 is 12 residues long. With 3 bases removed from V and 4 bases from J, the gap between germline ends came to 6 bases. CDR3 nucleotide sequence: TGTGCCAGCAGTTTTAGTGGCTATGGCTACACCTTC. It encodes CASSFSGYGYTF.

The V call is TRBV3-1 (or the pseudogene TRBV3-2), the J call TRBJ2-5; a possible D gene is TRBD1 (6 bases). CDR1 is LGHDT and CDR2 is YNNKEL in the germline V gene (reference sequence). Trimming stripped 4 bases from V and 5 bases from J, with 14 bases between. This CDR3 is 14 amino acids long. CDR3 bases: TGTGCCAGCAGCCTGCCTGGGGGCTTGGAGACCCAGTACTTC. It yields the protein CASSLPGGLETQYF.

J is TRBJ2-1 and V is TRBV12-5; D uncertain. The CDR3 spans 13 residues. The V gene's germline CDR1 is LGHNT and CDR2 FRNRAP. The V end lost 1 base, the J end lost 6 bases, and 7 bases lay between the germline ends. The CDR3 loop reads CASGLGGRNEQFF. The CDR3 region has the DNA TGTGCTAGTGGTTTGGGCGGCCGCAATGAGCAGTTCTTC.

This clone was counted only a few times. The chain uses TRBV6-2 or TRBV6-3 and TRBJ2-7; no clear D. The germline V gene encodes CDR1 MNHEY and CDR2 SVGEGT. Trimming pared 5 bases from V and 1 base from J, leaving 6 bases between. This CDR3 spans 12 amino acids. The CDR3 sequence is CASSDGSYEQYF. The CDR3 DNA reads TGTGCCAGCAGTGACGGTTCCTACGAGCAGTACTTC.

The chain joins TRBV27 to TRBJ1-1; D perhaps matches TRBD1 (6 bases). This CDR3 spans 12 amino acids. Germline CDR1 MNHEY, CDR2 SMNVEV (reference sequence). Between the trimmed V and J ends, which lost 6 bases and 8 bases, there was a span of 13 bases. DNA of the CDR3: TGTGCCAGCAGAACTACCGGGACAGAAGCTTTCTTT. Translating gives CASRTTGTEAFF.

V and J are TRBV25-1 and TRBJ2-3; D unclear. The CDR3 consists of 12 residues. CDR1 and CDR2 from the germline V gene are MGHDK and SYGVNS. The V and J ends lost 2 bases and 2 bases respectively, with 2 bases between them. CDR3 residues: CASSETTDTQYF. The CDR3 region has the DNA TGTGCCAGCAGTGAAACCACAGATACGCAGTATTTT.

The V gene is TRBV6-5, the J gene TRBJ2-2, with D tentatively TRBD2 (5 bases). V lost 9 bases, J lost 7 bases, and 12 bases lay in between. CDR3 length: 12 residues. The germline gives CDR1 MNHEY, CDR2 SVGAGI. The CDR3 DNA is TGTGCCAGTCGGGGAGACGTCGGGGAGCTGTTTTTT. It is translated as CASRGDVGELFF.

The CDR3 here is CASSQVQAAGVLSGANVLTF. In nucleotides, the CDR3 is TGCGCCAGCAGCCAAGTTCAAGCGGCAGGGGTTCTCTCTGGGGCCAACGTCCTGACTTTC. This chain connects TRBV4-1 to TRBJ2-6; weak D call: TRBD1 (6 bases). Trimming took off 1 base at V and 0 bases at J, with 19 bases between the two ends. CDR1 MGHRA and CDR2 YSYEKL come from the germline V gene. This CDR3 is 20 amino acids long.

The V call is TRBV7-8, the J call TRBJ2-7, with TRBD2 matching over 10 bases. The germline V gene encodes CDR1 SGHVS and CDR2 FQNEAQ. This CDR3 has 16 amino acids. V trimming: 4 bases; J trimming: 5 bases; junction bases outside the gene matches: 11. The CDR3 region is CASSSGGGLAEHEQYF. CDR3 DNA: TGTGCCAGCAGCTCGGGGGGCGGACTAGCGGAGCACGAGCAGTACTTC.

The chain has TRBV5-5 and TRBJ2-7, with D possibly TRBD1 on 5 matching bases. V was shortened by 1 base and J by 0 bases, with 11 bases between the two germline ends. The germline CDR1 and CDR2 sequences are SGHKS and YYEKEE (reference sequence). The CDR3 has 15 amino acids. DNA of the CDR3: TGTGCCAGCAGCTTGTCACCAGGGCCCTCCTACGAGCAGTACTTC. Amino acids: CASSLSPGPSYEQYF.

The chain employs TRBV7-9 and TRBJ2-2, with D tentatively TRBD2 (5 bases). CDR3 size: 16 residues. The germline CDR1 and CDR2 sequences are SEHNR and FQNEAQ (reference sequence). The V end lost 5 bases, the J end lost 6 bases, and 19 bases lay between the germline ends. Written as DNA, the CDR3 is TGTGCCAGCAGCCGTTTGGGTGGGAGCGTCGCCGGGGAGCTGTTTTTT. This gives the protein CASSRLGGSVAGELFF.

The rearrangement joins TRBV11-2 to TRBJ1-1, with TRBD1 matching over 8 bases. Unmatched junction bases numbered 6, after V lost 5 bases and J lost 7 bases. The germline gives CDR1 SGHAT, CDR2 FQNNGV. The CDR3 covers 13 residues. The chain's CDR3 is CASSRDRRIEAFF. In DNA, the CDR3 is TGTGCCAGCAGCCGGGACAGGCGCATTGAAGCTTTCTTT.

The genes are TRBV7-9 and TRBJ1-1, with a tentative D call TRBD1 (6 bases). V lost 10 bases and J 7 bases, leaving 10 bases between the germline ends. Per germline, CDR1 SEHNR and CDR2 FQNEAQ (reference sequence). CDR3 length equals 10 residues. CDR3 residues: CAIGGIEAFF. CDR3 in DNA: TGTGCCATTGGGGGCATTGAAGCTTTCTTT.

This clone has just a few counts. The genes are TRBV7-2 and TRBJ2-7; TRBD1 aligns across 9 bases. J lost 4 bases, V lost 5 bases, and 9 bases had no gene match. Germline CDR1 is SGHTA and CDR2 is FQGNSA. CDR3 length: 15 residues. In DNA, the CDR3 is TGTGCCAGCAGCACACCGGGACAGGGAGTGTACGAGCAGTACTTC. It encodes CASSTPGQGVYEQYF.

V gene TRBV13 combines with J gene TRBJ2-1; D not certain. In germline, CDR1 is PRHDT, CDR2 FYEKMQ (reference sequence). Trimming took off 0 bases at V and 3 bases at J, with 9 bases between the two ends. The CDR3 length is 15 residues. The CDR3 here is CASSLGASFYNEQFF. CDR3 coding DNA: TGTGCCAGCAGCTTAGGCGCCAGCTTCTACAATGAGCAGTTCTTC.

Only a few counts were recorded for this clone. This chain uses TRBV27 with TRBJ1-5; tentatively, D is TRBD1 (5 bases). Germline V lookup: CDR1 MNHEY, CDR2 SMNVEV (reference sequence). The CDR3 contains 15 residues. V dropped 7 bases and J dropped 6 bases, with 19 bases sitting between them. DNA for the CDR3: TGTGCCAGCACTCTTCGGTGGGGGGAAGCTCAGCCCCAGCATTTT. Translation: CASTLRWGEAQPQHF.

The chain combines TRBV5-4 with TRBJ1-5; D may be TRBD1 (5 bases). The germline V and J ends were trimmed by 0 bases and 4 bases, with 11 bases remaining between them. CDR1 SGHNT and CDR2 YYREEE come from the germline V gene (reference sequence). There are 15 residues in the CDR3. Here the CDR3 reads CASSLGGRENQPQHF. In DNA, the CDR3 is TGTGCCAGCAGCTTGGGTGGCAGGGAGAATCAGCCCCAGCATTTT. The complete variable domain, with remaining parts taken from reference TRBV5-4 and TRBJ1-5, reads ETGVTQSPTHLIKTRGQQVTLRCSSQSGHNTVSWYQQALGQGPQFIFQYYREEENGRGNFPPRFSGLQFPNYSSELNVNALELDDSALYLCASSLGGRENQPQHFGDGTRLSIL.

There are a few counts of this clone. The chain has TRBV7-9 and TRBJ1-2; no clear D. Germline values: CDR1 SEHNR, CDR2 FQNEAQ (reference sequence). V lost 1 base to trimming and J lost 4 bases, with 10 bases between them. This CDR3 contains 14 residues. The CDR3 protein is CASSLGLQFYGYTF. The CDR3 coding sequence is TGTGCCAGCAGCTTAGGGCTACAGTTCTATGGCTACACCTTC.

The rearrangement links TRBV18 to TRBJ2-2; maybe TRBD2 (6 bases). Germline V gene data show CDR1 as KGHSH and CDR2 as LQKENI. CDR3 size: 14 residues. V was clipped by 4 bases and J by 6 bases, with 12 bases between them. Here the CDR3 DNA reads TGTGCCAGCTCACTTAAGGAGGGAGCCGGGGAGCTGTTTTTT. Translating gives CASSLKEGAGELFF.

The chain couples TRBV27 to TRBJ2-7, with a tentative D call TRBD1 (6 bases). The germline V and J ends were trimmed by 6 bases and 4 bases, with 22 bases remaining between them. Germline V CDR1 and CDR2: MNHEY, SMNVEV (reference sequence). The CDR3 length is 16 residues. The CDR3 is CASRQTPPTGIYEQYF. The CDR3 coding sequence is TGTGCCAGCAGGCAAACCCCTCCTACAGGGATTTACGAGCAGTACTTC.